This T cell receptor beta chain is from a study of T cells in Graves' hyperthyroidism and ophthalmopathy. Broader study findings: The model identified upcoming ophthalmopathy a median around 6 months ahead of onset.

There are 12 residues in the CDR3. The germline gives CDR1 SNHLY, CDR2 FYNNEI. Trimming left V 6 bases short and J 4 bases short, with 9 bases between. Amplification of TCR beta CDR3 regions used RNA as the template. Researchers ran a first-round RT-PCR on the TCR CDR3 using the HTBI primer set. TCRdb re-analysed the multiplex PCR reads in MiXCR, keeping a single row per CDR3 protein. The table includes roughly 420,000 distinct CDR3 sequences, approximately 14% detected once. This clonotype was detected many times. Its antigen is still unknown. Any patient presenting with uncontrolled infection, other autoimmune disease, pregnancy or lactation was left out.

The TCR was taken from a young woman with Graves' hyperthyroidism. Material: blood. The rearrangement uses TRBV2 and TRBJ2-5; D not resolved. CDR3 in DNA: TGTGCCAGCAGGTGGATCATAGAGACCCAGTACTTC. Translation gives CASRWIIETQYF.